This entry concerns a single TCR beta chain. Its antigen is undetermined. The data were obtained in a study of high-grade serous ovarian cancer treatment subgroups. General study results and limits: Without spatial data, bulk sequencing limits insight into HGSC tumor diversity. Higher neoantigen levels went with greater TCR clonal relatedness. Tumors within one patient showed repertoire similarity of about 0.095 to 0.79.

CDR1 and CDR2 (germline): SNHLY, FYNNEI. The CDR3 runs to 15 residues. Trimming removed 7 bases at V and 0 bases at J, with 14 bases between. The repertoire was sequenced with immunoSEQ multiplex PCR; TCRdb's copy has only in-frame clones and lacks some. This sample yields about 16,000 clones, of which approximately 87% are seen a single time; roughly 6.4% belongs to the top ten. Tumor samples were obtained before definitive surgery or chemotherapy. The chain uses TRBV2 and TRBJ2-3; no reliable D call. The sequenced material came from tumor tissue. The clonotype was recovered from a human donor with high-grade serous ovarian cancer. CDR3 bases: TGTGCCAGCACTGTAGTTCAGGCTAGCACAGATACGCAGTATTTT. The encoded protein is CASTVVQASTDTQYF.